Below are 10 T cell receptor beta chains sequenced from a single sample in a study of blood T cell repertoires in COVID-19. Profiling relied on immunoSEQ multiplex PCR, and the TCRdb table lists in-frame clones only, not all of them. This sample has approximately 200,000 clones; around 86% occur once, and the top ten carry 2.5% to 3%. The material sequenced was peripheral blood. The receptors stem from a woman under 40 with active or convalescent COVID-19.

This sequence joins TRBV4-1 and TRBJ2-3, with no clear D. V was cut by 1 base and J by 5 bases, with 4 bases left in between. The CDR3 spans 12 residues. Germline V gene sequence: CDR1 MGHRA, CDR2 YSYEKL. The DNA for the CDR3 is TGCGCCAGCAGCCAAGCTTTAGATACGCAGTATTTT. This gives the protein CASSQALDTQYF.

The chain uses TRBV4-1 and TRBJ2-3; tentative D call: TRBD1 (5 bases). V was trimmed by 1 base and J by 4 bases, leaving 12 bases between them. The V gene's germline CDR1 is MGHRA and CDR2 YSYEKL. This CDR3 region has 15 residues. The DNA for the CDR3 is TGCGCCAGCAGCCAAGCAGGGCGGCAGGCAGATACGCAGTATTTT. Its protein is CASSQAGRQADTQYF.

This CDR3 is CASRDRDGSEAFF. The CDR3 region has the DNA TGTGCCAGCAGAGACAGGGATGGATCTGAAGCTTTCTTT. V is TRBV6-5 and J is TRBJ1-1; 7 positions agree with TRBD1. CDR1 and CDR2 from the germline V gene are MNHEY and SVGAGI. This CDR3 is built from 13 residues. V lost 6 bases to trimming and J lost 6 bases; unmatched junction nucleotides: 7.

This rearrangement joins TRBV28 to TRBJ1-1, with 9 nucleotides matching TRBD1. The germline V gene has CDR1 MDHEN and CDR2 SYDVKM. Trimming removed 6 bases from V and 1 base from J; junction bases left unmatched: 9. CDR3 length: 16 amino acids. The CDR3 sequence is CASRLPMGQGNTEAFF. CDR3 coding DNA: TGTGCCAGCAGACTACCAATGGGACAGGGGAACACTGAAGCTTTCTTT.

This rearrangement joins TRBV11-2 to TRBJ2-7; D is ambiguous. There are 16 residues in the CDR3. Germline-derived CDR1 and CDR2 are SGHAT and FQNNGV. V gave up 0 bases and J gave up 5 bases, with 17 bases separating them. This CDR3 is CASSLDPGRFLDEQYF. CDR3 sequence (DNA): TGTGCCAGCAGCTTAGACCCAGGAAGGTTTCTTGACGAGCAGTACTTC. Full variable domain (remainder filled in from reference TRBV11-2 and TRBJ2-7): EAGVAQSPRYKIIEKRQSVAFWCNPISGHATLYWYQQILGQGPKLLIQFQNNGVVDDSQLPKDRFSAERLKGVDSTLKIQPAKLEDSAVYLCASSLDPGRFLDEQYFGPGTRLTVT.

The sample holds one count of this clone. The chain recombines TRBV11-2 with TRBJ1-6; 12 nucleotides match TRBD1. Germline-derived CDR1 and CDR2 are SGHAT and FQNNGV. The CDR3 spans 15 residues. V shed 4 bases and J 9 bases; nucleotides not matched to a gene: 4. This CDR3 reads CASSSGQGASSPLHF. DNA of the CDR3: TGTGCCAGCAGCTCGGGACAGGGGGCGAGTTCACCCCTCCACTTT.

CDR3 region: CASRKDRDEAFF. CDR3 nucleotides: TGTGCCAGCAGAAAGGACAGGGATGAAGCTTTCTTT. The gene calls are TRBV28 and TRBJ1-1; TRBD1 aligns across 8 bases. The CDR3 contains 12 residues. Germline-derived CDR1 and CDR2 are MDHEN and SYDVKM. The V and J ends lost 6 bases and 7 bases, in that order; junction bases with no gene match: 4.

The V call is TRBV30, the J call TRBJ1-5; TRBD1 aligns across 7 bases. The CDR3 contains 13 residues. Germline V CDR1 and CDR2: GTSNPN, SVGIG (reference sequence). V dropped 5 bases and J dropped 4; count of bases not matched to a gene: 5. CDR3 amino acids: CAWAPGGNQPQHF. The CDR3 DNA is TGTGCCTGGGCCCCAGGGGGGAATCAGCCCCAGCATTTT. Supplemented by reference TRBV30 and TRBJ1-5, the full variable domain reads SQTIHQWPATLVQPVGSPLSLECTVEGTSNPNLYWYRQAAGRGLQLLFYSVGIGQISSEVPQNLSASRPQDRQFILSSKKLLLSDSGFYLCAWAPGGNQPQHFGDGTRLSIL.

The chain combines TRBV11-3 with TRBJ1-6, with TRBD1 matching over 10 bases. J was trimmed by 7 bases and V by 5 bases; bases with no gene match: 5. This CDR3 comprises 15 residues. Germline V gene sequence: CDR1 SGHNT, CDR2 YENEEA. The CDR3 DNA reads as TGTGCCAGCAGCCCGTTGACAGGGGGCAATTCACCCCTCCACTTT. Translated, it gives CASSPLTGGNSPLHF.

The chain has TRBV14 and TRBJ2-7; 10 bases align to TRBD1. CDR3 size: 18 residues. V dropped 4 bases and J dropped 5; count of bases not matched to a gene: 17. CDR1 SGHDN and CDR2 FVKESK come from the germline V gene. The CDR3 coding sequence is TGTGCCAGCAGCCTCTCCCTCGACCGGGACAGGGGTCGTAACGAGCAGTACTTC. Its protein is CASSLSLDRDRGRNEQYF. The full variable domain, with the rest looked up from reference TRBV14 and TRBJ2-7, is EAGVTQFPSHSVIEKGQTVTLRCDPISGHDNLYWYRRVMGKEIKFLLHFVKESKQDESGMPNNRFLAERTGGTYSTLKVQPAELEDSGVYFCASSLSLDRDRGRNEQYFGPGTRLTVT.